The source of this T cell receptor (beta chain) is a study of cytomegalovirus exposure and HLA in healthy donors. Primers: 60 Vbeta forward and 13 Jbeta reverse. Generated by immunoSEQ multiplex PCR, the TCRdb table keeps only in-frame clones and is missing some. The sample lists some 140,000 clones, roughly 77% seen once, with less than 8.5% in the top ten. Regarding the study as a whole: Certain sequence variants were highly shared and formed a cluster, and this cluster was likely a sequencing artifact. Productive status was seen about 87% or about 30% of the time for most TCR beta V segments in an earlier analysis.

In the case of this clone: Its antigen is undetermined.

Trimming at V came to 1 base and at J to 7 bases, leaving 27 bases not matched to a gene. The CDR3 is 21 residues long. The germline V gene has CDR1 SGHDN and CDR2 FVKESK. The V gene is TRBV14, the J gene TRBJ2-7; 8 nucleotides match TRBD2. The sequence was obtained from a man under 40 in good health and CMV-seropositive. Sequencing was performed on PBMCs. CDR3 amino acids: CASSQGPSGGRYNNLREEQYF. The CDR3 coding sequence is TGTGCCAGCAGCCAAGGGCCCAGCGGGGGCCGTTATAATAACCTACGTGAAGAGCAGTACTTC. Together with reference TRBV14 and TRBJ2-7, the CDR3 gives the full variable domain: EAGVTQFPSHSVIEKGQTVTLRCDPISGHDNLYWYRRVMGKEIKFLLHFVKESKQDESGMPNNRFLAERTGGTYSTLKVQPAELEDSGVYFCASSQGPSGGRYNNLREEQYFGPGTRLTVT.